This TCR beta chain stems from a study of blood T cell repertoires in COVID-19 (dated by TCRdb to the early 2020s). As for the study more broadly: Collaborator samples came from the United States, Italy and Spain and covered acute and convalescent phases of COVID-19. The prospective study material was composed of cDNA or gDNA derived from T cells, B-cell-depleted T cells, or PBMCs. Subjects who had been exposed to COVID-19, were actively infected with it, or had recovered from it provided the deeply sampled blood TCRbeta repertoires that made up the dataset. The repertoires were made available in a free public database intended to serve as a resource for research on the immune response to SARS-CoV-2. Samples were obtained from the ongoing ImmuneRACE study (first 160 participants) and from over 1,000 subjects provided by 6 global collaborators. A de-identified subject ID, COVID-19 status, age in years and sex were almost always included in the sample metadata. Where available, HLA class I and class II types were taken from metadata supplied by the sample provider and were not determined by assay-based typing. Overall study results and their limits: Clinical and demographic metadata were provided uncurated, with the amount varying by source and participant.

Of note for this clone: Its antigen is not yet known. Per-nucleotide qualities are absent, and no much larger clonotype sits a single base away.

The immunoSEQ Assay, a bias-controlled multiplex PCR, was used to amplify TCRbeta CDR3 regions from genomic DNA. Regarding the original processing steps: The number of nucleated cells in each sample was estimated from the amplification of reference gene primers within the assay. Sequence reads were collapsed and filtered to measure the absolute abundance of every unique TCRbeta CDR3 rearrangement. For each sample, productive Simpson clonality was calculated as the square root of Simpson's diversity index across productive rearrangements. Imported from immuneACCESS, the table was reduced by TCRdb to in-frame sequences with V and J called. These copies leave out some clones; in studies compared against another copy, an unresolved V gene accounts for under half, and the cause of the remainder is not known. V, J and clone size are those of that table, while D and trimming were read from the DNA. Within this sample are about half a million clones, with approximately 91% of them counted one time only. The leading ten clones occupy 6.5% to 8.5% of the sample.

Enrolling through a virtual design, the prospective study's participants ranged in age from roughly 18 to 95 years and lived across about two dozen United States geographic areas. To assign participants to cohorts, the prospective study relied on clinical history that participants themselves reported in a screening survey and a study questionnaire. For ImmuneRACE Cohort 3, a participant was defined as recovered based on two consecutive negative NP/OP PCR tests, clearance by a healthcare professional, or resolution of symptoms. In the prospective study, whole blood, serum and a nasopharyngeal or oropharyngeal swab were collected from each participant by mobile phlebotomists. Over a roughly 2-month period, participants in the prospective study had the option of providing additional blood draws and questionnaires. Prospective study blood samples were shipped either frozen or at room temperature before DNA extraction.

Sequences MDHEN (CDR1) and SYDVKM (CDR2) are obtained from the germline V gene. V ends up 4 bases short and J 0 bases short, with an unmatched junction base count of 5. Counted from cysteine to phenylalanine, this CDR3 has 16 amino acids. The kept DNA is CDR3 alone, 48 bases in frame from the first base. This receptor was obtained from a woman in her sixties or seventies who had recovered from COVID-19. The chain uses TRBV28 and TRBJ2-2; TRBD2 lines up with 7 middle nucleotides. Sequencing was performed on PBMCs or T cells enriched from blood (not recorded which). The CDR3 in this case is CASSSASGTNTGELFF. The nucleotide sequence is TGTGCCAGCAGTTCCGCTAGCGGAACGAACACCGGGGAGCTGTTTTTT.